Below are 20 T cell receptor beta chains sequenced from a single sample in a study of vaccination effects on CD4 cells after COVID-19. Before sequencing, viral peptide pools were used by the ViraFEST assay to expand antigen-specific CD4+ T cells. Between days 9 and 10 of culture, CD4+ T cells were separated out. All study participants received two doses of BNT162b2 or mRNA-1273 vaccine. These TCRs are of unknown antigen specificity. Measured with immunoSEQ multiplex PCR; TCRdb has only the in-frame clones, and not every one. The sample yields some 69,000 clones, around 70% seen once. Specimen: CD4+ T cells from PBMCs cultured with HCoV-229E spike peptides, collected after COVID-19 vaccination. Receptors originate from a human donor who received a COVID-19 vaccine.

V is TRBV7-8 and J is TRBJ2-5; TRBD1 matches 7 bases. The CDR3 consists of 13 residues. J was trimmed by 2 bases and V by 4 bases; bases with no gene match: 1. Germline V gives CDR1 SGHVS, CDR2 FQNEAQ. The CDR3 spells CASSSDRQETQYF. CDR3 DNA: TGTGCCAGCAGCTCGGACAGGCAAGAGACCCAGTACTTC.

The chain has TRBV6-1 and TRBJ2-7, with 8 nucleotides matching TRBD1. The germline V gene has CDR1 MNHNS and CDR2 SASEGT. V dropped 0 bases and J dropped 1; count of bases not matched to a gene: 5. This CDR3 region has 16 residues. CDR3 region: CASSEAGTGISYEQYV. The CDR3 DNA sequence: TGTGCCAGCAGTGAAGCGGGGACAGGTATTTCCTACGAGCAGTACGTC.

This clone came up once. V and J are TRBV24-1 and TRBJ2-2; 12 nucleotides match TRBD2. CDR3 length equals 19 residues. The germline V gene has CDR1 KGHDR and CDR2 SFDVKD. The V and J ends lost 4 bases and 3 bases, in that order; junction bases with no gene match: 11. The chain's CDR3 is CATSDQTSGGGRYTGELFF. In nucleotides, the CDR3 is TGTGCCACCAGTGACCAGACTAGCGGGGGAGGGCGTTACACCGGGGAGCTGTTTTTT.

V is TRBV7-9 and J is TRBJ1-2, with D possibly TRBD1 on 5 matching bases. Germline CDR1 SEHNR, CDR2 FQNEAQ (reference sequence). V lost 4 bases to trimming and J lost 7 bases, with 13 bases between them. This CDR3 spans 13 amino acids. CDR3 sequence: CASSSAGLGGYTF. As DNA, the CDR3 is TGTGCCAGCAGCTCTGCAGGGTTAGGTGGCTACACCTTC.

The CDR3 DNA follows: TGTGCCAGTAGTATAGCGGCTAGCGGGGGGGTACACAATGAGCAGTTCTTC. It yields the protein CASSIAASGGVHNEQFF. The genes are TRBV19 and TRBJ2-1; 12 bases fit TRBD2. CDR3 size: 17 residues. Germline V CDR1 and CDR2: LNHDA, SQIVND (reference sequence). J lost 5 bases, V lost 1 base, and 6 bases had no gene match.

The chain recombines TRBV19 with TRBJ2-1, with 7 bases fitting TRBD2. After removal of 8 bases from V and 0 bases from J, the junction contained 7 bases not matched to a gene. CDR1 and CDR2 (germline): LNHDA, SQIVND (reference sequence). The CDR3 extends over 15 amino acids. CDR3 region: CASAWEGSSYNEQFF. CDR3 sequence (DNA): TGTGCCAGTGCGTGGGAGGGGAGCTCCTACAATGAGCAGTTCTTC.

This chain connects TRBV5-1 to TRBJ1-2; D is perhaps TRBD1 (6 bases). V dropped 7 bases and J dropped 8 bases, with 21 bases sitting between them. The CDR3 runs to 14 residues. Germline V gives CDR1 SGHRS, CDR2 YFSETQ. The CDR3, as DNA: TGCGCCAGCGAGACTGGTACAGGGCGGGGAGGCTACACCTTC. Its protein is CASETGTGRGGYTF.

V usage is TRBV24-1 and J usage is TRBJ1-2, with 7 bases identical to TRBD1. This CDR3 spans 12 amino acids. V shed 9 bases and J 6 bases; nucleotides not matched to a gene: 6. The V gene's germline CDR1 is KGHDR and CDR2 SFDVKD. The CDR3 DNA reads TGTGCCACCGGAGGGACAGACGATGGCTACACCTTC. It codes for CATGGTDDGYTF.

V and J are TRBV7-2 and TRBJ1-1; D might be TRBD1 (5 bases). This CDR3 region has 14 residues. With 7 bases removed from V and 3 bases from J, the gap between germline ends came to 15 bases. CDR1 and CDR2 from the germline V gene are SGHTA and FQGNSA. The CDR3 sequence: CASTHRTRDTEAFF. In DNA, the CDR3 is TGTGCCAGCACCCACCGAACCAGGGACACTGAAGCTTTCTTT.

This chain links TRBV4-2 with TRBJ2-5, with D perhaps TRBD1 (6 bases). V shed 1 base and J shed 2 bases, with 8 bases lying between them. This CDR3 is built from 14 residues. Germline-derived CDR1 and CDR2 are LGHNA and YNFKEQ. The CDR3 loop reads CASSQVGQQETQYF. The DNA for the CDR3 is TGTGCCAGCAGCCAAGTTGGACAGCAAGAGACCCAGTACTTC.

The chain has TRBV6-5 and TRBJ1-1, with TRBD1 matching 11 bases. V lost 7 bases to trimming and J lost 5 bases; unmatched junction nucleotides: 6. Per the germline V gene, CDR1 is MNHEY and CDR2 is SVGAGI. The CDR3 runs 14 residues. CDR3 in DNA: TGTGCCAGCACCTGGGACAGGGGGGGGACTGAAGCTTTCTTT. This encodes CASTWDRGGTEAFF.

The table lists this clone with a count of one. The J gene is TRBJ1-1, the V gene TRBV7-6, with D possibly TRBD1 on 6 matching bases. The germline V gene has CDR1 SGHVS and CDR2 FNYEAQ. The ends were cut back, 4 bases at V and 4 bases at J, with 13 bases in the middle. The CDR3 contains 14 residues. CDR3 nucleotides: TGTGCCAGCAGCTCACAAAGGGGGGGCACTGAAGCTTTCTTT. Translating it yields CASSSQRGGTEAFF. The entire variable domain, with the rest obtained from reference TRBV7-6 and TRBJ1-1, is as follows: GAGVSQSPRYKVTKRGQDVALRCDPISGHVSLYWYRQALGQGPEFLTYFNYEAQQDKSGLPNDRFSAERPEGSISTLTIQRTEQRDSAMYRCASSSQRGGTEAFFGQGTRLTVV.

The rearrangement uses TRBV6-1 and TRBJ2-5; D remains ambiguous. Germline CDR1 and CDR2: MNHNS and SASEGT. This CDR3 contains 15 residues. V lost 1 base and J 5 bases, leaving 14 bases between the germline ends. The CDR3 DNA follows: TGTGCCAGCAGTGAAGAATATTGGGGAAAGGAGACCCAGTACTTC. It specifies CASSEEYWGKETQYF.

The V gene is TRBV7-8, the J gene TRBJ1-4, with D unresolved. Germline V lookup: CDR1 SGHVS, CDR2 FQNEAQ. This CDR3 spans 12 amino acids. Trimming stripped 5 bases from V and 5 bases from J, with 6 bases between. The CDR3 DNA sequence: TGTGCCAGCAGCCAACGGAATGAAAAACTGTTTTTT. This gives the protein CASSQRNEKLFF.

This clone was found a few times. CDR3 in DNA: TGTGCCAGCAGCTTGTACCGGATTAGCTCCTACGAGCAGTACGTC. Its protein product is CASSLYRISSYEQYV. This chain links TRBV5-6 with TRBJ2-7; D is ambiguous. CDR1 SGHDT and CDR2 YYEEEE come from the germline V gene. CDR3 length equals 15 residues. Deletions cut 1 base from V and 0 bases from J, with 11 bases between.

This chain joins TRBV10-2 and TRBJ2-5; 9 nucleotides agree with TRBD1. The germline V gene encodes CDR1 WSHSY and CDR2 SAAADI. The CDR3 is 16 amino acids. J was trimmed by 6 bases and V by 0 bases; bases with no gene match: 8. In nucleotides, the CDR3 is TGCGCCAGCAGTGAGTCGAAACAGGGGGCTAGGAAGACCCAGTACTTC. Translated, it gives CASSESKQGARKTQYF.

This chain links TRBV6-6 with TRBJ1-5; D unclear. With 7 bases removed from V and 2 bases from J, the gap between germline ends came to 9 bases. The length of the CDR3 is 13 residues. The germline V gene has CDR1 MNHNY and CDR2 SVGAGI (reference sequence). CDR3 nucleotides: TGTGCCAGCAACTTCGGGGGCAATCAGCCCCAGCATTTT. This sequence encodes CASNFGGNQPQHF.

CDR3 loop: CSARVNTEAFF. The CDR3 coding sequence is TGCAGCGCTCGGGTTAACACTGAAGCTTTCTTT. The V gene is TRBV29-1, the J gene TRBJ1-1; D gene unclear. In germline, CDR1 is SQVTM, CDR2 ANQGSEA. The CDR3 runs to 11 residues. V lost 7 bases and J 2 bases, leaving 8 bases between the germline ends.

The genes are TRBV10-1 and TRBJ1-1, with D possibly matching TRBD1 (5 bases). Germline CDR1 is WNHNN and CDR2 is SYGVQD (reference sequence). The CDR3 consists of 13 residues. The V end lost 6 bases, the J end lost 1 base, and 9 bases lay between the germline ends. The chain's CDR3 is CASRSGQNTEAFF. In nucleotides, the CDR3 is TGCGCCAGCAGATCCGGACAGAACACTGAAGCTTTCTTT.

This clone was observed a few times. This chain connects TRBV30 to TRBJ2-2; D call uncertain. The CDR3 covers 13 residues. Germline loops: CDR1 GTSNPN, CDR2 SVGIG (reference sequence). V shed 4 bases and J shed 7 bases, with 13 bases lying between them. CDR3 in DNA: TGTGCCTGGACCAGAAGGGCCAACGGGGAGCTGTTTTTT. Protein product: CAWTRRANGELFF.